This T cell receptor beta chain was captured in a study of blood T cell repertoires in COVID-19. Overall study: The United States, Italy and Spain were the sources of the acute and convalescent COVID-19 samples. The analysed material was cDNA or gDNA that came from T cells, B-cell-depleted T cells, or PBMCs.

V gave up 7 bases and J gave up 2 bases, with 9 bases separating them. Germline V gives CDR1 SNHLY, CDR2 FYNNEI. This CDR3 is built from 13 residues. In the original analysis: Amplification with reference gene primers provided the estimates of nucleated cell counts. Data came from immunoSEQ multiplex PCR; TCRdb stores just in-frame clones and leaves some out. V, J and clone size were drawn from that table, and D and trimming were deduced from the DNA. Of 87,000 or so clones in the sample, approximately 86% were seen once. The receptor's source is a woman in her forties or fifties with active or convalescent COVID-19. The specimen sequenced was peripheral blood. This chain uses TRBV2 with TRBJ1-5; D possibly corresponds to TRBD1 (6 bases). CDR3 nucleotide sequence: TGTGCCAGCAAAGGGGGTGGCAATCAGCCCCAGCATTTT. Residues: CASKGGGNQPQHF.